These 26 T cell receptor beta chains originate from one sample sequenced in a study of cytomegalovirus exposure and HLA in healthy donors. PCR amplification relied on 60 Vbeta primers (plus 13 Jbeta primers). Using immunoSEQ multiplex PCR, the repertoire was profiled, and TCRdb retains in-frame clones only, with some absent. The sample lists approximately 190,000 clones, around 82% occurring once. The sequenced sample consisted of PBMCs. All receptors come from a woman aged 25 to 39 in good health and CMV-seropositive.

The V call is TRBV6-6, the J call TRBJ1-5; D not certain. The CDR3 loop spans 16 amino acids. Germline lookup yields CDR1 MNHNY and CDR2 SVGAGI (reference sequence). Between the trimmed V and J ends, which lost 2 bases and 2 bases, there was a span of 13 bases. CDR3 region: CASSYSDRSGNQPQHF. The CDR3 region has the DNA TGTGCCAGCAGTTACAGCGATAGATCTGGCAATCAGCCCCAGCATTTT.

This chain links TRBV6-1 with TRBJ2-4; possible D gene TRBD1, 5 bases. The CDR3 has 13 amino acids. Trimming pared 4 bases from V and 5 bases from J, leaving 9 bases between. CDR1 and CDR2 (germline): MNHNS, SASEGT. The CDR3 DNA reads as TGTGCCAGCAGTGCAGGGCCTGAAAACATTCAGTACTTC. It encodes CASSAGPENIQYF.

This chain connects TRBV7-2 to TRBJ1-1; D is possibly TRBD1 (5 bases). The germline V gene encodes CDR1 SGHTA and CDR2 FQGNSA. The CDR3 extends over 14 amino acids. Deletions cut 4 bases from V and 1 base from J, with 10 bases between. CDR3 nucleotide sequence: TGTGCCAGCAGCTGGACACTGAGGAACACTGAAGCTTTCTTT. This sequence encodes CASSWTLRNTEAFF.

This clone showed up just once. V is TRBV5-1 and J is TRBJ2-7, with TRBD1 matching over 9 bases. Germline trimming cut 3 bases from V and 7 bases from J; bases unmatched to any gene: 5. This CDR3 contains 13 residues. Germline V gene lookup returns CDR1 SGHRS and CDR2 YFSETQ. For the CDR3, the DNA is TGCGCCAGCAGCTGGGGACAGGGTGGGGAGCAGTACTTC. This gives the protein CASSWGQGGEQYF.

DNA of the CDR3: TGTGCCAGCAGCTTAGCCCTAGCGGGAGGGCCGTGGACCGGGGAGCTGTTTTTT. Protein: CASSLALAGGPWTGELFF. The J gene is TRBJ2-2, the V gene TRBV7-2, with 12 positions matching TRBD2. V shed 0 bases, J shed 5 bases, and the junction held 7 bases outside the gene matches. Germline-derived CDR1 and CDR2 are SGHTA and FQGNSA. The CDR3 sequence is 18 residues long.

J is TRBJ2-7 and V is TRBV7-9; possible D gene TRBD2, 5 bases. V was cut by 4 bases and J by 2 bases, with 18 bases left in between. Germline CDR1 reads SEHNR; CDR2 reads FQNEAQ (reference sequence). This CDR3 comprises 16 residues. The CDR3, as DNA: TGTGCCAGCAGCTACCCCCTCGGGCTAGCCACCTACGAGCAGTACTTC. It encodes CASSYPLGLATYEQYF. Based on the CDR3 plus reference TRBV7-9 and TRBJ2-7, the full variable domain is DTGVSQNPRHKITKRGQNVTFRCDPISEHNRLYWYRQTLGQGPEFLTYFQNEAQLEKSRLLSDRFSAERPKGSFSTLEIQRTEQGDSAMYLCASSYPLGLATYEQYFGPGTRLTVT.

The J gene is TRBJ2-5, the V gene TRBV27, with 11 bases aligning to TRBD2. Germline V lookup: CDR1 MNHEY, CDR2 SMNVEV (reference sequence). V was clipped by 5 bases and J by 4 bases; unmatched bases: 3. CDR3 length equals 14 residues. CDR3 sequence reads: CASSHTSGGETQYF. DNA of the CDR3: TGTGCCAGCAGTCATACTAGCGGGGGAGAGACCCAGTACTTC.

A single count supports this clone. The J gene is TRBJ2-7, the V gene TRBV5-6; TRBD1 aligns across 7 bases. The CDR3 extends over 16 amino acids. V dropped 4 bases and J dropped 3; count of bases not matched to a gene: 13. Germline V gene sequence: CDR1 SGHDT, CDR2 YYEEEE. CDR3 sequence: CASSGNRGLNFYEQYF. The CDR3 DNA is TGTGCCAGCAGCGGAAACAGGGGCCTGAACTTCTACGAGCAGTACTTC.

This clone showed up just a few times. Other DNA sequences within the sample encode an identical CDR3. This sequence joins TRBV9 and TRBJ2-3; 8 bases fit TRBD2. J gave up 1 base and V 0 bases, and 1 base lay outside the gene matches. The CDR3 length is 15 residues. Per germline, CDR1 SGDLS and CDR2 YYNGEE. The CDR3 loop reads CASSVAGGGTDTQYF. DNA of the CDR3: TGTGCCAGCAGCGTAGCCGGGGGGGGCACAGATACGCAGTATTTT.

The chain uses TRBV2 and TRBJ1-1; 8 bases line up with TRBD1. Germline V lookup: CDR1 SNHLY, CDR2 FYNNEI. The CDR3 covers 14 residues. The V and J ends lost 5 bases and 1 base, in that order; junction bases with no gene match: 3. Here the CDR3 reads CASSSGTGNTEAFF. CDR3 nucleotides: TGTGCCAGCAGTTCCGGGACAGGGAACACTGAAGCTTTCTTT.

The chain uses TRBV6-4 and TRBJ1-1, with D perhaps TRBD1 (5 bases). Germline-derived CDR1 and CDR2 are MRHNA and SNTAGT. The CDR3 totals 14 residues. Trimming removed 5 bases at V and 0 bases at J, with 10 bases between. The CDR3 coding sequence is TGTGCCAGCAGTTGGGGGGGGATGAACACTGAAGCTTTCTTT. Its translation: CASSWGGMNTEAFF.

The rearrangement links TRBV11-3 to TRBJ2-7; TRBD2 matches 7 bases. The CDR3 runs to 15 residues. J lost 0 bases, V lost 1 base, and 3 bases had no gene match. Germline CDR1 and CDR2: SGHNT and YENEEA. CDR3 sequence (DNA): TGTGCCAGCAGCTTAGGCGGGAGAAGCTCCTACGAGCAGTACTTC. Its protein is CASSLGGRSSYEQYF.

Here the CDR3 reads CAISLSQGPDTQYF. CDR3 DNA: TGTGCCATCTCCCTTTCGCAGGGCCCAGATACGCAGTATTTT. The chain is built from TRBV28 and TRBJ2-3; possibly TRBD1 for D (5 bases). Trimming stripped 10 bases from V and 4 bases from J, with 18 bases between. The CDR3 is made up of 14 amino acids. CDR1 MDHEN and CDR2 SYDVKM come from the germline V gene.

The table lists this clone with a few counts. V and J are TRBV4-1 and TRBJ1-1; D might be TRBD1 (6 bases). This CDR3 comprises 17 residues. Trimming left V 1 base short and J 2 bases short, with 17 bases between. Germline CDR1 and CDR2: MGHRA and YSYEKL. The CDR3 is CASSQAPVGQLNTEAFF. CDR3 sequence (DNA): TGCGCCAGCAGCCAAGCCCCGGTGGGACAACTAAACACTGAAGCTTTCTTT.

J is TRBJ2-2 and V is TRBV7-2; 9 bases align to TRBD2. The CDR3 has 15 amino acids. The germline CDR1 and CDR2 sequences are SGHTA and FQGNSA. The V gene end was trimmed by 1 base and the J gene end by 8 bases; junction bases not matched to a gene: 5. In DNA form, the CDR3 reads TGTGCCAGCAGCTTAGAGGGCGGGAGGGCTGGGGAGCTGTTTTTT. Translating gives CASSLEGGRAGELFF. Variable domain in full (rest from reference TRBV7-2 and TRBJ2-2): GAGVSQSPSNKVTEKGKDVELRCDPISGHTALYWYRQSLGQGLEFLIYFQGNSAPDKSGLPSDRFSAERTGGSVSTLTIQRTQQEDSAVYLCASSLEGGRAGELFFGEGSRLTVL.

The chain combines TRBV4-1 with TRBJ2-1; TRBD1 is a possible D gene (6 bases). Per the germline V gene, CDR1 is MGHRA and CDR2 is YSYEKL. CDR3 length: 12 amino acids. Trimming left V 4 bases short and J 8 bases short, with 9 bases between. In nucleotides, the CDR3 is TGCGCCAGCAGCCTTAACAGGGATGAGCAGTTCTTC. It is translated as CASSLNRDEQFF.

This clone was recorded once. One end of the junction varies from germline; a read error may be responsible. The chain carries TRBV6-1 and TRBJ2-7, with D tentatively TRBD1 (5 bases). Per germline, CDR1 MNHNS and CDR2 SASEGT. The CDR3 totals 16 residues. CDR3 nucleotide sequence: TGTGCCAGCAGTGAAGGAATCTGGACACCTTCCTTCGAGCAGTACTTC. Translated: CASSEGIWTPSFEQYF.

This rearrangement joins TRBV5-1 to TRBJ2-2; D gene uncertain. Deletions cut 4 bases from V and 3 bases from J, with 4 bases between. Germline CDR1 reads SGHRS; CDR2 reads YFSETQ. This CDR3 has 12 amino acids. Written as DNA, the CDR3 is TGCGCCAGCAGCCCCTACACCGGGGAGCTGTTTTTT. Translating it yields CASSPYTGELFF.

The chain links TRBV7-3 to TRBJ2-5; perhaps TRBD2 as D (7 bases). This CDR3 comprises 13 residues. V was cut by 2 bases and J by 5 bases, with 9 bases left in between. The V gene's germline CDR1 is SGHTA and CDR2 FQGTGA. CDR3 protein: CASSLGRGETQYF. CDR3 in DNA: TGTGCCAGCAGCTTAGGGAGGGGGGAGACCCAGTACTTC.

This chain joins TRBV7-9 and TRBJ2-7; 11 bases are a match to TRBD1. The junction had 2 bases not matched to a gene; V was cut back by 3 bases and J by 10 bases. This CDR3 is 12 amino acids long. Germline V gene sequence: CDR1 SEHNR, CDR2 FQNEAQ (reference sequence). The CDR3 loop reads CASSFGQGAQYF. CDR3 bases: TGTGCCAGCAGCTTCGGACAGGGGGCACAGTACTTC.

To note about this clone: The sample contains more than one DNA sequence encoding this CDR3. This CDR3 is CASRMTGPPDSEAFF. For the CDR3, the DNA is TGTGCCAGCAGGATGACAGGTCCCCCTGACTCCGAAGCTTTCTTT. The rearrangement joins TRBV6-1 to TRBJ1-1, with D maybe TRBD1 (6 bases). The CDR3 contains 15 residues. V lost 6 bases to trimming and J lost 8 bases, with 22 bases between them. Per germline, CDR1 MNHNS and CDR2 SASEGT.

The chain has TRBV5-6 and TRBJ1-3; TRBD1 agrees at 7 bases. The germline CDR1 and CDR2 sequences are SGHDT and YYEEEE. V gave up 3 bases and J gave up 5 bases; unmatched junction bases: 8. This CDR3 has 15 residues. CDR3 DNA sequence: TGTGCCAGCAGCTGGAGGGGGCCGGCAAGAAACACCATATATTTT. Protein sequence: CASSWRGPARNTIYF.

The chain combines TRBV19 with TRBJ1-3; 9 bases agree with TRBD1. The germline gives CDR1 LNHDA, CDR2 SQIVND (reference sequence). With 5 bases clipped from V and 1 base from J, the junction kept 0 bases outside the gene matches. This CDR3 region has 14 residues. CDR3 sequence: CASSGQGSGNTIYF. The CDR3 nucleotides are TGTGCCAGTAGTGGACAGGGGTCTGGAAACACCATATATTTT.

The chain joins TRBV5-1 to TRBJ2-2; TRBD2 might be the D (5 bases). V was trimmed by 3 bases and J by 1 base, leaving 7 bases between them. The CDR3 has 14 amino acids. The germline V gene has CDR1 SGHRS and CDR2 YFSETQ. CDR3 DNA sequence: TGCGCCAGCAGCTCCCGGGAGAACACCGGGGAGCTGTTTTTT. Protein sequence: CASSSRENTGELFF. Filled out from reference TRBV5-1 and TRBJ2-2, the complete variable domain reads KAGVTQTPRYLIKTRGQQVTLSCSPISGHRSVSWYQQTPGQGLQFLFEYFSETQRNKGNFPGRFSGRQFSNSRSEMNVSTLELGDSALYLCASSSRENTGELFFGEGSRLTVL.

This clone was counted between two and nine times. V and J are TRBV28 and TRBJ2-1; 9 nucleotides match TRBD2. V trimming: 5 bases; J trimming: 2 bases; junction bases outside the gene matches: 4. The CDR3 runs to 15 residues. Germline values: CDR1 MDHEN, CDR2 SYDVKM. Written as DNA, the CDR3 is TGTGCCAGCAGTCTTCTAGCGGGGCCCTACAATGAGCAGTTCTTC. Protein: CASSLLAGPYNEQFF.

This clone was observed a handful of times. This CDR3 is CASSPSRVHQPQHF. CDR3 DNA: TGTGCCAGCAGTCCCAGCAGGGTACATCAGCCCCAGCATTTT. V gene TRBV6-5 combines with J gene TRBJ1-5; tentative D call: TRBD1 (5 bases). V dropped 5 bases and J dropped 5 bases, with 13 bases sitting between them. CDR3 size: 14 residues. CDR1 is MNHEY and CDR2 is SVGAGI in the germline V gene.